A selection of T cell receptor beta chains follows, all from one sample in a study of metastatic and nonmetastatic thyroid tumors. TCRdb reprocessed the PCR reads via MiXCR. There are around 19,000 clones in the sample; 24% occur only once, and more than 5.5% lies in the top ten. Specimen: tumor tissue. These receptors were taken from a female donor with papillary thyroid cancer or a benign thyroid nodule (not recorded which). Some clones in this sample may be carry-over from other donors' samples. The conserved cysteine and the conserved F or W are not part of the CDR3 here. Fields, in order: V gene, CDR3 protein.

V gene: TRBV19
CDR3 protein: ASSISGTGPYEQY

V gene: TRBV28
CDR3 protein: ASSPMGENYGYT

V gene: TRBV6-9
CDR3 protein: ASQSSRTVQETQY

V gene: TRBV24-1
CDR3 protein: ATTSGNFDTGELF

V gene: TRBV4-2
CDR3 protein: ASSQERSGRGEQY

V gene: TRBV28
CDR3 protein: ASSRTSAAGELF

V gene: TRBV7-9
CDR3 protein: ASSSIRDRANEQY

V gene: TRBV5-1
CDR3 protein: ASSYRQGKGETQY

V gene: TRBV9
CDR3 protein: ASKQGVGMNTEAF

V gene: TRBV7-9
CDR3 protein: ASSPGSYEQY

V gene: TRBV15
CDR3 protein: ATSRDRYNSPLH

V gene: TRBV7-9
CDR3 protein: ASSLVKRGTEAF

V gene: TRBV3-1
CDR3 protein: ASSQERTNTDTQY